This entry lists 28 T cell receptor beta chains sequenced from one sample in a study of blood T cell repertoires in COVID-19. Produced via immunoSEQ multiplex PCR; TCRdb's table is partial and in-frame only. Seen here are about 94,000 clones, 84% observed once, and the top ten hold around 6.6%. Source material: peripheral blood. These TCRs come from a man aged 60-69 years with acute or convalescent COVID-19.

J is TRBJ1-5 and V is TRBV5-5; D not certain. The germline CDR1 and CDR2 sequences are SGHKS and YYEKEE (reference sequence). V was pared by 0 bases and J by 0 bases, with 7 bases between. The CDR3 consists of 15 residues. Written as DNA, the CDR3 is TGTGCCAGCAGCTTGGGCCAGAATAGCAATCAGCCCCAGCATTTT. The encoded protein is CASSLGQNSNQPQHF.

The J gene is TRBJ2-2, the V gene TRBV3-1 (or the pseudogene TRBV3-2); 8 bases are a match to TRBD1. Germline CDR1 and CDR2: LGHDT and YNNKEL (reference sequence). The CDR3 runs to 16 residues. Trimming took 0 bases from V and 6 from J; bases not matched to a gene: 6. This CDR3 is CASSQESRGQAGELFF. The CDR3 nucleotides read TGTGCCAGCAGCCAAGAGTCCAGGGGGCAAGCCGGGGAGCTGTTTTTT.

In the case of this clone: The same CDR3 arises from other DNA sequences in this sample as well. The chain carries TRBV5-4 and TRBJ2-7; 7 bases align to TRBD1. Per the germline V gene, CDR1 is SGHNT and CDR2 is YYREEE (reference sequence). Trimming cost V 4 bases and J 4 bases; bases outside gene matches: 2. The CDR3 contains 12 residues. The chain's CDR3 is CASSRDSYEQYF. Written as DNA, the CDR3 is TGTGCCAGCAGCCGGGACAGTTACGAGCAGTACTTC.

The CDR3 reads CASSLGTSGNTGELFF. The DNA for the CDR3 is TGTGCCAGCAGCCTGGGGACTAGCGGTAACACCGGGGAGCTGTTTTTT. The gene calls are TRBV13 and TRBJ2-2, with 11 bases fitting TRBD2. The CDR3 runs to 16 residues. Looked up from germline, CDR1 is PRHDT and CDR2 is FYEKMQ (reference sequence). V lost 5 bases and J lost 2; bases outside the gene matches: 4. Full variable domain (missing parts from reference TRBV13 and TRBJ2-2): AAGVIQSPRHLIKEKRETATLKCYPIPRHDTVYWYQQGPGQDPQFLISFYEKMQSDKGSIPDRFSAQQFSDYHSELNMSSLELGDSALYFCASSLGTSGNTGELFFGEGSRLTVL.

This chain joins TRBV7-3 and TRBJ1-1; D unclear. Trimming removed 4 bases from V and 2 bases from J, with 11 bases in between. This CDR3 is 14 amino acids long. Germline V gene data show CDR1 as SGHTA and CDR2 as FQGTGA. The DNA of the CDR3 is TGTGCCAGCAGCTCAACAACTGGTAACACTGAAGCTTTCTTT. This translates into CASSSTTGNTEAFF.

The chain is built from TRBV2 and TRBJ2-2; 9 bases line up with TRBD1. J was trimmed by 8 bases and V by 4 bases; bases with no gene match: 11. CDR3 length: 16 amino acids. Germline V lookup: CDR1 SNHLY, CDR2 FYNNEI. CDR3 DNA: TGTGCCAGCAGTGCCGGGACAGGGAAAGGAGGGGGGGAGCTGTTTTTT. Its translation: CASSAGTGKGGGELFF.

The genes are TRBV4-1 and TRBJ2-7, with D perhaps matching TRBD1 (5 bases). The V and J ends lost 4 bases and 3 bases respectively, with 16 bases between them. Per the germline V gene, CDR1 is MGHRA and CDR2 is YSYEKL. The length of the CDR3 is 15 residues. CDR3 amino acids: CASSPDPRQSYEQYF. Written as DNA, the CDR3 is TGCGCCAGCAGCCCTGACCCGAGACAGAGCTACGAGCAGTACTTC.

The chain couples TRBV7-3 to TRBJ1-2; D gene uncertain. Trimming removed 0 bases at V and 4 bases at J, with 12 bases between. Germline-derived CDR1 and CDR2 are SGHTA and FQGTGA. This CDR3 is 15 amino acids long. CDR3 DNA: TGTGCCAGCAGCTTAACTGTCGGGAGCGCCTATGGCTACACCTTC. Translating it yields CASSLTVGSAYGYTF. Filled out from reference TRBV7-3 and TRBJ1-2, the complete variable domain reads GAGVSQTPSNKVTEKGKYVELRCDPISGHTALYWYRQSLGQGPEFLIYFQGTGAADDSGLPNDRFFAVRPEGSVSTLKIQRTERGDSAVYLCASSLTVGSAYGYTFGSGTRLTVV.

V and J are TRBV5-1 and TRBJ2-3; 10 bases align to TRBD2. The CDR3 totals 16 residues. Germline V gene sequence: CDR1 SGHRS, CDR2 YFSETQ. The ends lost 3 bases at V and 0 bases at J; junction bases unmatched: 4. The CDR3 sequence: CASSSGAGGSTDTQYF. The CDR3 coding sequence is TGCGCCAGCAGCTCCGGAGCGGGGGGGAGCACAGATACGCAGTATTTT.

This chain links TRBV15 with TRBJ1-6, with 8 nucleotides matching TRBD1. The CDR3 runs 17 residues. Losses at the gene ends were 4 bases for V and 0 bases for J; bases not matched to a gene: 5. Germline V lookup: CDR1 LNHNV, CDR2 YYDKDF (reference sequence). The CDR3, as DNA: TGTGCCACCAGCACAGGACAGGGAAGCTCCTATAATTCACCCCTCCACTTT. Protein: CATSTGQGSSYNSPLHF.

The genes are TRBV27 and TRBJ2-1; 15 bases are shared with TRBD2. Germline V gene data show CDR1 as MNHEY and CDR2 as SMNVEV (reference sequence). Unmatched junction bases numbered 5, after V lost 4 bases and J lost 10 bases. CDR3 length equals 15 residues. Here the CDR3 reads CASSSGTSGGREQFF. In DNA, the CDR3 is TGTGCCAGCAGTTCCGGGACTAGCGGGGGGCGGGAGCAGTTCTTC.

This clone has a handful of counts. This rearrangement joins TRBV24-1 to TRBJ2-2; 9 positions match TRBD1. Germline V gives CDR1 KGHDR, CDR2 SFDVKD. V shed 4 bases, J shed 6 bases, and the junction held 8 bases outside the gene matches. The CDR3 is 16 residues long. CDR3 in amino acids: CATSEPGQGLAGELFF. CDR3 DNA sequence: TGTGCCACCAGTGAACCGGGACAGGGATTGGCCGGGGAGCTGTTTTTT.

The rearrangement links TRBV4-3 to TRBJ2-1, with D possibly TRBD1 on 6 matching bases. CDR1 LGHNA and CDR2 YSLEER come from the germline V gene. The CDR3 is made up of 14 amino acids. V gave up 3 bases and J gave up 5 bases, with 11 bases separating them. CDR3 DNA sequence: TGCGCCAGCAGCCAGGCCGGACAGAACAATGAGCAGTTCTTC. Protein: CASSQAGQNNEQFF.

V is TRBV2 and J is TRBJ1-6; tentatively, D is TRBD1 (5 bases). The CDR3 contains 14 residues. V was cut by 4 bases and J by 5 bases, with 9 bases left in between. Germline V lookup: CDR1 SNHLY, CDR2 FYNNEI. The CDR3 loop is CASSGTTDNSPLHF. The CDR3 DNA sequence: TGTGCCAGCAGTGGCACGACAGATAATTCACCCCTCCACTTT.

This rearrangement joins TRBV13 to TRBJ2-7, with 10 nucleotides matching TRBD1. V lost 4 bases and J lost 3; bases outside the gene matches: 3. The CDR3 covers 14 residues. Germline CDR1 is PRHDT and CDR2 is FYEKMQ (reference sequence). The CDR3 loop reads CASSYRTGGYEQYF. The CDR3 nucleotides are TGTGCCAGCAGCTACCGGACAGGGGGCTACGAGCAGTACTTC.

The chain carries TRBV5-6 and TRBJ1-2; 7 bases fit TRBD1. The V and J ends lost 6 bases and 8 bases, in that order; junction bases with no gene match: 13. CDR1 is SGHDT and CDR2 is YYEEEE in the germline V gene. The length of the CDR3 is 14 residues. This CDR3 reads CASTFDDRENGYTF. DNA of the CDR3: TGTGCCAGCACCTTTGATGACAGGGAGAACGGCTACACCTTC. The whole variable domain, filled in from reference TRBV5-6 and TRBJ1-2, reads DAGVTQSPTHLIKTRGQQVTLRCSPKSGHDTVSWYQQALGQGPQFIFQYYEEEERQRGNFPDRFSGHQFPNYSSELNVNALLLGDSALYLCASTFDDRENGYTFGSGTRLTVV.

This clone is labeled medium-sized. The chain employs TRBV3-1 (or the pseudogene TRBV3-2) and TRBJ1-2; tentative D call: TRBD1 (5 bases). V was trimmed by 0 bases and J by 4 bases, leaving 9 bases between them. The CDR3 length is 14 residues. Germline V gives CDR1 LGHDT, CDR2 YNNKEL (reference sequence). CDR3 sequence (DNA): TGTGCCAGCAGCCAAGACAGGCAGGGCTATGGCTACACCTTC. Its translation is CASSQDRQGYGYTF.

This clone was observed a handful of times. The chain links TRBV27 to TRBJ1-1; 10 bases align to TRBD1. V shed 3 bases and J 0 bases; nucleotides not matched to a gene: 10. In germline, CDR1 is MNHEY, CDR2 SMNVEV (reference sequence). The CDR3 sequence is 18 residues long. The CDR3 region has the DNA TGTGCCAGCAGTTTTACCGACAGGGGGCTTGGAATGAACACTGAAGCTTTCTTT. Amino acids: CASSFTDRGLGMNTEAFF.

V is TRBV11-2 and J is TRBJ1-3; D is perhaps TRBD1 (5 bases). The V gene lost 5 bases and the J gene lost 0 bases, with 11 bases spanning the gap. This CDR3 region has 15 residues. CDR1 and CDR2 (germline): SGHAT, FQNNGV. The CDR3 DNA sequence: TGTGCCAGCAGCCAGTGGGGGGACTCTGGAAACACCATATATTTT. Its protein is CASSQWGDSGNTIYF.

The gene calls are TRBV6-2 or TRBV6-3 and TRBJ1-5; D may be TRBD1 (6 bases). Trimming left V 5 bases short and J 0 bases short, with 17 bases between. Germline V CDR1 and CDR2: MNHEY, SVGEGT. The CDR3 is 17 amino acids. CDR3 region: CASSVTPTGYSNQPQHF. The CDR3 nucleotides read TGTGCCAGCAGTGTTACACCGACAGGATATAGCAATCAGCCCCAGCATTTT.

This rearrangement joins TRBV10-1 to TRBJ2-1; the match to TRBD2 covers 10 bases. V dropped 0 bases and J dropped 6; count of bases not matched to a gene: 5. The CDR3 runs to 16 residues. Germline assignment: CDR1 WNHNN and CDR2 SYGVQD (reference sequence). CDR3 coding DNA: TGCGCCAGCAGTGAGTCTCTTAGCGGGGGGACCAATGAGCAGTTCTTC. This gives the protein CASSESLSGGTNEQFF.

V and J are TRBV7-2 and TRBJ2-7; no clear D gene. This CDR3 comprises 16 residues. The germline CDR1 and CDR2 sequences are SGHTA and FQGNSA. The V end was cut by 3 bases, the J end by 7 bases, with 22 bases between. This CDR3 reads CASSLYGAATSREQYF. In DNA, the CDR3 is TGTGCCAGCAGCTTGTACGGCGCGGCTACCTCACGAGAGCAGTACTTC.

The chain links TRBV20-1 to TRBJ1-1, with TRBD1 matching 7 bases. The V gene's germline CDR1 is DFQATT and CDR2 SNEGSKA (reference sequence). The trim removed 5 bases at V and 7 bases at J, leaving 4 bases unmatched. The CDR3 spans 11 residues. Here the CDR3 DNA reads TGCAGTGCTGGACGACAGGGTGAAGCTTTCTTT. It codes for CSAGRQGEAFF.

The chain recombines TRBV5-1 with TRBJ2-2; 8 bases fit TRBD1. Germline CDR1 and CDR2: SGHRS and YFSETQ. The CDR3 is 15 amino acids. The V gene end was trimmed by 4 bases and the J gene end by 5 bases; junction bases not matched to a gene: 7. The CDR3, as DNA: TGCGCCAGCAGCACGACAGGGGCGGGTACCGGGGAGCTGTTTTTT. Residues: CASSTTGAGTGELFF.

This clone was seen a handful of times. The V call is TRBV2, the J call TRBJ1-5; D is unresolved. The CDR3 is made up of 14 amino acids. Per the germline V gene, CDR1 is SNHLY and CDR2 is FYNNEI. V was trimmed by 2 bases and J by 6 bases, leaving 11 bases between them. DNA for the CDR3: TGTGCCAGCAGTGAACAGGTAAACCTTCAGCCCCAGCATTTT. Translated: CASSEQVNLQPQHF.

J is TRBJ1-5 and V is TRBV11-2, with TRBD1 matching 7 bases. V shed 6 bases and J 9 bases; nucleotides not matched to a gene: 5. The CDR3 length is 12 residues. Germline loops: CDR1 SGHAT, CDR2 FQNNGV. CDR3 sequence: CASSSQGGPQHF. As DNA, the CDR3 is TGTGCCAGCAGTAGTCAGGGGGGGCCCCAGCATTTT.

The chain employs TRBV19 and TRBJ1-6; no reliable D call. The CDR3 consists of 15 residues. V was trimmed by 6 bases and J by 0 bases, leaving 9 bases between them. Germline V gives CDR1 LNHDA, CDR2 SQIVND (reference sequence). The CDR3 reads CASREQLSYNSPLHF. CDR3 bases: TGTGCCAGTAGGGAACAGCTCTCCTATAATTCACCCCTCCACTTT.

The CDR3 protein is CSASPAGQLYEQYF. In DNA form, the CDR3 reads TGCAGTGCTAGTCCTGCGGGACAGCTGTACGAGCAGTACTTC. This chain joins TRBV20-1 and TRBJ2-7, with a possible D match to TRBD1 (7 bases). With 3 bases removed from V and 4 bases from J, the gap between germline ends came to 16 bases. This CDR3 has 14 residues. Per germline, CDR1 DFQATT and CDR2 SNEGSKA (reference sequence).